Listed here is a single TCR beta chain. Its specificity is unknown. The source of the sample is a study of cytomegalovirus exposure and HLA in healthy donors. Points from the study as a whole: Researchers reported that three CMV-associated chains were confirmed in vitro as CMV antigen-specific.

TCRdb's copy holds only in-frame clones and misses some; the assay was immunoSEQ multiplex PCR. Of some 45,000 clones in the sample, roughly nine tenths were seen once. Separate from the approximately 720-subject first cohort was the roughly 130-subject validation cohort, to which the donors belonged. Between the trimmed V and J ends, which lost 2 bases and 7 bases, there was a span of 9 bases. CDR1 is SGHTA, CDR2 FQGNSA, per germline. The CDR3 covers 14 residues. This clonotype was obtained from a man between 18 and 35 years old in good health and CMV-seronegative. Sequences were obtained from PBMCs. V gene TRBV7-2 combines with J gene TRBJ1-6; D remains ambiguous. The CDR3 spells CASSLIGVNSPLHF. The CDR3 nucleotides read TGTGCCAGCAGCTTAATCGGTGTGAATTCACCCCTCCACTTT.